This T cell receptor beta chain was documented in a study of blood T cell repertoires in COVID-19. On the study more broadly: Some COVID-19 samples were acute and others convalescent; all came from the United States, Italy and Spain.

Germline-derived CDR1 and CDR2 are KGHSH and LQKENI. The CDR3 has 15 residues. After removal of 6 bases from V and 5 bases from J, the junction contained 12 bases not matched to a gene. In the original processing: Cell counts per sample came from amplifying reference gene primers. Libraries were prepared by immunoSEQ multiplex PCR; TCRdb keeps only in-frame clonotypes and omits some of them. V, J and clone size are those of that table, while D and trimming were read from the DNA. Among about 100,000 clones, over 75% were seen once, and the ten largest hold 2.5% to 3.5%. The sequenced material came from peripheral blood. This TCR came from a woman of 80 years or more with acute or convalescent COVID-19. The V gene is TRBV18, the J gene TRBJ1-2, with 7 nucleotides matching TRBD1. CDR3 nucleotides: TGTGCCAGCTCGCCCCGACAGGGATTCGTTTATGGCTACACCTTC. It yields the protein CASSPRQGFVYGYTF.